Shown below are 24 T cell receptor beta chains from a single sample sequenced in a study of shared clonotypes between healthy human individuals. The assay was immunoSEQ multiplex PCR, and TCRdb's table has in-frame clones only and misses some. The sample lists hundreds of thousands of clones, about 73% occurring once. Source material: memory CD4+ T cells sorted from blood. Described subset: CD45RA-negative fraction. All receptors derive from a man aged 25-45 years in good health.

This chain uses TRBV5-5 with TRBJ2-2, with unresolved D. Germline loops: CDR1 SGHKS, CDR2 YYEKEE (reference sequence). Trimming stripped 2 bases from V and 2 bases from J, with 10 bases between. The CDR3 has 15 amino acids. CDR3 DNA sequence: TGTGCCAGCAGCTTCACGGCGAGAAACACCGGGGAGCTGTTTTTT. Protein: CASSFTARNTGELFF. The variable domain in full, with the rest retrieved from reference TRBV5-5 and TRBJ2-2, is DAGVTQSPTHLIKTRGQQVTLRCSPISGHKSVSWYQQVLGQGPQFIFQYYEKEERGRGNFPDRFSARQFPNYSSELNVNALLLGDSALYLCASSFTARNTGELFFGEGSRLTVL.

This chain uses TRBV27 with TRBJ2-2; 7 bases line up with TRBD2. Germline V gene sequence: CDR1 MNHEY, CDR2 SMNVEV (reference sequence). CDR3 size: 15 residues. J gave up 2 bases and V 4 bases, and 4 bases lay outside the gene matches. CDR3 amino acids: CASSYRAGNTGELFF. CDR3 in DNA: TGTGCCAGCAGTTACCGAGCGGGAAACACCGGGGAGCTGTTTTTT.

This CDR3 reads CASSIIQMTSGRIYEQYF. For the CDR3, the DNA is TGTGCCAGCAGCATAATCCAAATGACTAGCGGGAGGATCTACGAGCAGTACTTC. This rearrangement joins TRBV7-2 to TRBJ2-7, with 13 bases aligning to TRBD2. The trim removed 5 bases at V and 3 bases at J, leaving 13 bases unmatched. The CDR3 contains 18 residues. The germline gives CDR1 SGHTA, CDR2 FQGNSA.

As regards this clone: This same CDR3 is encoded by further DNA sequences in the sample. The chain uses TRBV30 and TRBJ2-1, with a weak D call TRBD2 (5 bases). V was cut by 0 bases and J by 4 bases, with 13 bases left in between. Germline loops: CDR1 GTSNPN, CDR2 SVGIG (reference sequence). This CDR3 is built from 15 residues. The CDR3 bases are TGTGCCTGGAGTGTACCGATTAGCGTATACAATGAGCAGTTCTTC. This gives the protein CAWSVPISVYNEQFF.

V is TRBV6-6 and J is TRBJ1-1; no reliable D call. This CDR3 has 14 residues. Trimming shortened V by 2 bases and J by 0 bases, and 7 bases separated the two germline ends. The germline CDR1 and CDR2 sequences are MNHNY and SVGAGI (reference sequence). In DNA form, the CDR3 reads TGTGCCAGCAGTTACGACAACCTGAACACTGAAGCTTTCTTT. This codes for CASSYDNLNTEAFF.

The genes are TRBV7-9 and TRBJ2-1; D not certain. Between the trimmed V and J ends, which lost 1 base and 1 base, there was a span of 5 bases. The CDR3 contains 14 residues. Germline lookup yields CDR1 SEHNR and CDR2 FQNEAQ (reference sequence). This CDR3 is CASSLEPSYNEQFF. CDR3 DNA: TGTGCCAGCAGCTTAGAGCCTTCCTACAATGAGCAGTTCTTC.

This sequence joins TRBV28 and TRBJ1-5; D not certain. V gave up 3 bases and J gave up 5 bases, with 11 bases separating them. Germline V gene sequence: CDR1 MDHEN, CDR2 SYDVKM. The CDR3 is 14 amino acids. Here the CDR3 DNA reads TGTGCCAGCAGTTTCTCTCAGTACTATCAGCCCCAGCATTTT. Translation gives CASSFSQYYQPQHF.

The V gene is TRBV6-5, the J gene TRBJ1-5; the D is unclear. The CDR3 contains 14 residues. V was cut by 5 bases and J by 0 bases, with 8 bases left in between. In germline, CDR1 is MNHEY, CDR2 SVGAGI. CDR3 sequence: CASSMDFSNQPQHF. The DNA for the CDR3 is TGTGCCAGCAGTATGGATTTTAGCAATCAGCCCCAGCATTTT.

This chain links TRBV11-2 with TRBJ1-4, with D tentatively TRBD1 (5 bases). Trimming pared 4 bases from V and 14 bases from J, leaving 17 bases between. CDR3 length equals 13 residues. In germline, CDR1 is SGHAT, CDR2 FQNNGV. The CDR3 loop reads CASSSGTVDRLFF. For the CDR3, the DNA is TGTGCCAGCAGCTCCGGGACCGTTGATCGGCTGTTTTTT. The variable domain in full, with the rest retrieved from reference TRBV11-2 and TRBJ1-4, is EAGVAQSPRYKIIEKRQSVAFWCNPISGHATLYWYQQILGQGPKLLIQFQNNGVVDDSQLPKDRFSAERLKGVDSTLKIQPAKLEDSAVYLCASSSGTVDRLFFGSGTQLSVL.

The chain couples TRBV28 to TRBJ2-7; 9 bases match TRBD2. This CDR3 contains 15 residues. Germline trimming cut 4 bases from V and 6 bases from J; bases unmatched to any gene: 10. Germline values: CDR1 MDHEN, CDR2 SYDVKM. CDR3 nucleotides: TGTGCCAGCAGTTCCCTGAGCGGGAGGTGGGGCGAGCAGTACTTC. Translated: CASSSLSGRWGEQYF.

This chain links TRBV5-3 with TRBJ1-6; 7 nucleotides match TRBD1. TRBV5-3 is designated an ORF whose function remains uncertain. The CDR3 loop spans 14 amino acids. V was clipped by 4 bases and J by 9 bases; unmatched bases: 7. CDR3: CARSTGQVGSPLHF. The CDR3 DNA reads TGTGCCAGAAGCACTGGACAGGTTGGTTCACCCCTCCACTTT.

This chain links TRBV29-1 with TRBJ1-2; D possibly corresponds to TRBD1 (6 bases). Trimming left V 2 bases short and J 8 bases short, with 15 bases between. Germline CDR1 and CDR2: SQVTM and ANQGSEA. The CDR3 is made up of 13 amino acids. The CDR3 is CSVETGGHSGYTF. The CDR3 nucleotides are TGCAGCGTTGAAACGGGGGGCCATAGCGGCTACACCTTC.

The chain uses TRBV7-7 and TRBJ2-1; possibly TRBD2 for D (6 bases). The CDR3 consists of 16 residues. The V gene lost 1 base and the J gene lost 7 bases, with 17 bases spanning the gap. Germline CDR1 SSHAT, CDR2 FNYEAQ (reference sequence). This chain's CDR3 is CASSLDSTSYWNEQFF. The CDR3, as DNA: TGTGCCAGCAGCTTAGATAGTACTAGCTATTGGAATGAGCAGTTCTTC. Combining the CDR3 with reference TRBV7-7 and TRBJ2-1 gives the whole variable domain GAGVSQSPRYKVTKRGQDVTLRCDPISSHATLYWYQQALGQGPEFLTYFNYEAQPDKSGLPSDRFSAERPEGSISTLTIQRTEQRDSAMYRCASSLDSTSYWNEQFFGPGTRLTVL.

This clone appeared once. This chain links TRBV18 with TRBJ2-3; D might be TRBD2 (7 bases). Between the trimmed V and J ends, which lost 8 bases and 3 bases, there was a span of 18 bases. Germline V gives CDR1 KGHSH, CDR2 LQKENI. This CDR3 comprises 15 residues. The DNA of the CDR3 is TGTGCCAGCCGAGGACAGCGGGGTTCTACAGATACGCAGTATTTT. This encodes CASRGQRGSTDTQYF.

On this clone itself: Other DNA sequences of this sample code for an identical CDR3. In DNA form, the CDR3 reads TGTGCCAGCAGCTTAGCACTAGCGGGCTCCTACAATGAGCAGTTCTTC. Translating it yields CASSLALAGSYNEQFF. J is TRBJ2-1 and V is TRBV7-9; 9 bases line up with TRBD2. V lost 0 bases, J lost 0 bases, and 0 bases stayed unmatched. The germline gives CDR1 SEHNR, CDR2 FQNEAQ (reference sequence). The CDR3 has 16 amino acids.

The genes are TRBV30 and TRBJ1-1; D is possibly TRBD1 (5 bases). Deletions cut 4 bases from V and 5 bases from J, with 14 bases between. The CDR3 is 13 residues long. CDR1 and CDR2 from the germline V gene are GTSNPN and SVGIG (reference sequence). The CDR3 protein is CAWTKGAGTEAFF. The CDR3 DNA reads TGTGCCTGGACCAAGGGAGCAGGGACTGAAGCTTTCTTT.

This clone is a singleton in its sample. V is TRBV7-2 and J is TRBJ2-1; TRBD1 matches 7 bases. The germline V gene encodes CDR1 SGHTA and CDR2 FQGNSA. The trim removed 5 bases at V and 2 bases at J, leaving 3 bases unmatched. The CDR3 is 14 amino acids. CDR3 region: CASSRQGPYNEQFF. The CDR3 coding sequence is TGTGCCAGCAGCAGACAGGGACCCTACAATGAGCAGTTCTTC.

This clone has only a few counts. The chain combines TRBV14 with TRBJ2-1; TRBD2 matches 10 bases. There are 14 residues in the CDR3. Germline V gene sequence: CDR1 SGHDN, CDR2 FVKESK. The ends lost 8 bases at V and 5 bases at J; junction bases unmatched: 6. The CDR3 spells CASGNLAGDNEQFF. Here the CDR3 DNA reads TGTGCCAGCGGGAATCTAGCGGGGGACAATGAGCAGTTCTTC.

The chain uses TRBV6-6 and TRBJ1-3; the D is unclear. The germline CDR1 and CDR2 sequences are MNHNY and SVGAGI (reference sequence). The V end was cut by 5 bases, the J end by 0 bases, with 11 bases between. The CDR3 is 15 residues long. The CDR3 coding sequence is TGTGCCAGCAGTCCGGACGGCAGCTCTGGAAACACCATATATTTT. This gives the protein CASSPDGSSGNTIYF.

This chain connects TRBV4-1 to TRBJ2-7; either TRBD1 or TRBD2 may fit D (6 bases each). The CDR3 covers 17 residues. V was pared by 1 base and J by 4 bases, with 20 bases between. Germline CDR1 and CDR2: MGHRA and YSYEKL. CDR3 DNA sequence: TGCGCCAGCAGCCAAGCAAACCTAGGGGGGTCCCGGTACGAGCAGTACTTC. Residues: CASSQANLGGSRYEQYF.

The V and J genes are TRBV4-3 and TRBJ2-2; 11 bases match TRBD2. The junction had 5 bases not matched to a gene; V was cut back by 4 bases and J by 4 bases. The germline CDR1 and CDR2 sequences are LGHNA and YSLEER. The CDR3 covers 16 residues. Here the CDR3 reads CASSPGTSGSTGELFF. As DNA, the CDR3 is TGCGCCAGCAGCCCGGGGACTAGCGGCTCCACCGGGGAGCTGTTTTTT.

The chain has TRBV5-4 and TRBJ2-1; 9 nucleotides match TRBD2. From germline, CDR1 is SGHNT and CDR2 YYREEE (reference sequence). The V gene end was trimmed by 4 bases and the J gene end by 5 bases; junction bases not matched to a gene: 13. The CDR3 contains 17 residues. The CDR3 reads CASSTGTGLARNNEQFF. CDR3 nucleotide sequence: TGTGCCAGCAGCACAGGGACCGGACTAGCGAGAAACAATGAGCAGTTCTTC.

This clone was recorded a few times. The CDR3 protein is CASSSGQGISYEQYF. The CDR3 DNA sequence: TGTGCCAGCAGTTCGGGACAGGGGATCTCCTACGAGCAGTACTTC. The chain employs TRBV6-5 and TRBJ2-7; 10 bases are a match to TRBD1. J lost 0 bases, V lost 4 bases, and 3 bases had no gene match. Germline CDR1 is MNHEY and CDR2 is SVGAGI. This CDR3 has 15 amino acids.

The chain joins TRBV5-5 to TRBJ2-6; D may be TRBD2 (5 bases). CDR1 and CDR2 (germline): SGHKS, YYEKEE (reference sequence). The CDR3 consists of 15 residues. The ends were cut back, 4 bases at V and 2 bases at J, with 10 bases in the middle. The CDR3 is CASSLAGPGANVLTF. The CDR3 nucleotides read TGTGCCAGCAGCCTGGCGGGCCCTGGGGCCAACGTCCTGACTTTC.